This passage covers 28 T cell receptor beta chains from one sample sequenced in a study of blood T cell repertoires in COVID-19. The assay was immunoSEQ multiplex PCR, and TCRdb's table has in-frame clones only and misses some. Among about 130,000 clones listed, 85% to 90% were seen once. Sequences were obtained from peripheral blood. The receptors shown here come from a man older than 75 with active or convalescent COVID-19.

The CDR3 DNA follows: TGTGCCAGTACCGGAAGCGGGGGGTACACAGATACGCAGTATTTT. This sequence encodes CASTGSGGYTDTQYF. This chain uses TRBV19 with TRBJ2-3; 9 nucleotides align to TRBD2. The CDR3 covers 15 residues. Per the germline V gene, CDR1 is LNHDA and CDR2 is SQIVND (reference sequence). V lost 7 bases, J lost 2 bases, and 7 bases stayed unmatched.

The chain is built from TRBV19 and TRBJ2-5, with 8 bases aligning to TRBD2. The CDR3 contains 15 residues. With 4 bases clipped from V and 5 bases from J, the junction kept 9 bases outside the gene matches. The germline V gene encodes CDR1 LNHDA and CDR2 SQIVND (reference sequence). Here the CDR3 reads CASSSRSAGAETQYF. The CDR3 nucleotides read TGTGCCAGTAGTAGCCGATCAGCGGGGGCGGAGACCCAGTACTTC.

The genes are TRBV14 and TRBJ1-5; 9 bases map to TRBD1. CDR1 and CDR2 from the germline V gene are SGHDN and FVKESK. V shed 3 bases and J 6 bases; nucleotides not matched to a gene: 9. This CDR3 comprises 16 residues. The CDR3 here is CASSHFVQGAGQPQHF. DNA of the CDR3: TGTGCCAGCAGCCATTTCGTACAGGGGGCGGGTCAGCCCCAGCATTTT.

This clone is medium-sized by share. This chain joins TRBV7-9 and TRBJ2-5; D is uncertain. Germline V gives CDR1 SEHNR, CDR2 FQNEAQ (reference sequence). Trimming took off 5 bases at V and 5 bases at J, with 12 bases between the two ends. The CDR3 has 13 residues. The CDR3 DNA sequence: TGTGCCAGCAGCGTATTCGATCGGGAGACCCAGTACTTC. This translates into CASSVFDRETQYF.

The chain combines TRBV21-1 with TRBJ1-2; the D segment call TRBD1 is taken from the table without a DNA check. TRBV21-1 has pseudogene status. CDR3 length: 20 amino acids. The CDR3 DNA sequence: TGTGCCAGCAGCATTGGATGGGACAGGGGGCGGGAGGCTCCTAACTATGGCTACACCTTC. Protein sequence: CASSIGWDRGREAPNYGYTF.

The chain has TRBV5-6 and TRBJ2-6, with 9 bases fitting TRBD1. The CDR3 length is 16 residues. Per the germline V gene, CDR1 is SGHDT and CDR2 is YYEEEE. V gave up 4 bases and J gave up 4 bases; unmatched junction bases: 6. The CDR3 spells CASSHWTGAGANVLTF. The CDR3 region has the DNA TGTGCCAGCAGCCATTGGACAGGGGCCGGGGCCAACGTCCTGACTTTC.

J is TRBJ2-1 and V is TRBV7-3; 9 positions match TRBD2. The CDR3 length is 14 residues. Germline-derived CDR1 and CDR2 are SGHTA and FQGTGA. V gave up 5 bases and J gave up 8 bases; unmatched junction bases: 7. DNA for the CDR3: TGTGCCAGCAGCCCAGGACTAGCGAACGATGAGCAGTTCTTC. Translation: CASSPGLANDEQFF. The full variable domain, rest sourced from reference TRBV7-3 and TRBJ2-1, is GAGVSQTPSNKVTEKGKYVELRCDPISGHTALYWYRQSLGQGPEFLIYFQGTGAADDSGLPNDRFFAVRPEGSVSTLKIQRTERGDSAVYLCASSPGLANDEQFFGPGTRLTVL.

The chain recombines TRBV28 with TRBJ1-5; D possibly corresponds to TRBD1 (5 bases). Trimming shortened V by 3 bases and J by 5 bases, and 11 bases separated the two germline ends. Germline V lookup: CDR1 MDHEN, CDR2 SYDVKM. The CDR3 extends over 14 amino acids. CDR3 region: CASSLGQHYQPQHF. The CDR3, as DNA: TGTGCCAGCAGTTTGGGGCAGCATTATCAGCCCCAGCATTTT.

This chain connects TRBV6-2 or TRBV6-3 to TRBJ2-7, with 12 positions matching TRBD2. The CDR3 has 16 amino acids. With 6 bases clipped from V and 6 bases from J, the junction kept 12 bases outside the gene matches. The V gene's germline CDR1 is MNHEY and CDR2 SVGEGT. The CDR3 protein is CASSPPRLAGVSEQYF. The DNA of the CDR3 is TGTGCCAGCAGCCCTCCCCGACTAGCGGGAGTATCCGAGCAGTACTTC.

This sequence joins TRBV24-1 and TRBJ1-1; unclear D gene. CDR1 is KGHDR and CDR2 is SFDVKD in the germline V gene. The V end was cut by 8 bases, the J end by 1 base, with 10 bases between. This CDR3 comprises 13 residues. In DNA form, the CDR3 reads TGTGCCACCACGTCGAACACGAACACTGAAGCTTTCTTT. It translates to CATTSNTNTEAFF.

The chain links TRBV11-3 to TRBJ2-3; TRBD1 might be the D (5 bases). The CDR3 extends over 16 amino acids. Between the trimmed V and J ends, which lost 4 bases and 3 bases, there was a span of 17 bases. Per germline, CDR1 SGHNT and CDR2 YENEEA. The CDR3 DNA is TGTGCCAGCAGCTCCAACCAAGGGGTTGGGACAGATACGCAGTATTTT. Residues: CASSSNQGVGTDTQYF.

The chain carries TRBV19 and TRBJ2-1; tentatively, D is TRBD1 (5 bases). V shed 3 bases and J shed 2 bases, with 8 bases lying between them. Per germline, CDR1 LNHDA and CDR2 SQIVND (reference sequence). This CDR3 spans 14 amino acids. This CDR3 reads CASSIRGAYNEQFF. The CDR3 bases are TGTGCCAGTAGTATTAGGGGTGCCTACAATGAGCAGTTCTTC.

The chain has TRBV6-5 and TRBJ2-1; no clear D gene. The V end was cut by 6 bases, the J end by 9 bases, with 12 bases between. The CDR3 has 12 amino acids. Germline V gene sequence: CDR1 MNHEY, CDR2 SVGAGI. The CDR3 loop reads CASSQYRGEQFF. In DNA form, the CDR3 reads TGTGCCAGCAGCCAGTATAGAGGTGAGCAGTTCTTC.

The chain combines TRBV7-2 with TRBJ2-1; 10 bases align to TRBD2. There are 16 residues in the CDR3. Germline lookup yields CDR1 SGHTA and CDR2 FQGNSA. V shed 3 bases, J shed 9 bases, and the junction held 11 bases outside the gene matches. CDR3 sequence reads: CASSLTSGLLRAEQFF. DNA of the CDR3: TGTGCCAGCAGCTTGACTAGCGGGCTACTTAGGGCTGAGCAGTTCTTC.

Here the CDR3 reads CASSGQGSNQPQHF. In DNA, the CDR3 is TGTGCCAGCAGTGGACAGGGGAGCAATCAGCCCCAGCATTTT. The chain carries TRBV6-6 and TRBJ1-5; 9 bases map to TRBD1. The CDR3 is 14 residues long. V dropped 5 bases and J dropped 1; count of bases not matched to a gene: 0. CDR1 MNHNY and CDR2 SVGAGI come from the germline V gene (reference sequence).

The CDR3 sequence: CASSLRLAGSYNEQFF. In DNA, the CDR3 is TGTGCCAGCAGCTTACGACTAGCGGGCTCCTACAATGAGCAGTTCTTC. This sequence joins TRBV7-6 and TRBJ2-1; 10 bases align to TRBD2. Trimming took 2 bases from V and 0 from J; bases not matched to a gene: 1. Germline V gene sequence: CDR1 SGHVS, CDR2 FNYEAQ. The CDR3 spans 16 residues.

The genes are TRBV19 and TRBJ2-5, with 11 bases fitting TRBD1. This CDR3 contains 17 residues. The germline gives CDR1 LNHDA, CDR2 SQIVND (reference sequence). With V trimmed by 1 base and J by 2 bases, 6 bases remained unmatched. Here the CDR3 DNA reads TGTGCCAGTAGTATAGGCGGGGGGACAGGGGGTCAAGAGACCCAGTACTTC. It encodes CASSIGGGTGGQETQYF.

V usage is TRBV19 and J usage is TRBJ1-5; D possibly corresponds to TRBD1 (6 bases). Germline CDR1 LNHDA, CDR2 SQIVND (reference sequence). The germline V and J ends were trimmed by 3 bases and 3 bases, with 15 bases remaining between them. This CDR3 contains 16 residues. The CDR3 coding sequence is TGTGCCAGTAGTATGGAAACAGGGCGGCCCAATCAGCCCCAGCATTTT. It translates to CASSMETGRPNQPQHF.

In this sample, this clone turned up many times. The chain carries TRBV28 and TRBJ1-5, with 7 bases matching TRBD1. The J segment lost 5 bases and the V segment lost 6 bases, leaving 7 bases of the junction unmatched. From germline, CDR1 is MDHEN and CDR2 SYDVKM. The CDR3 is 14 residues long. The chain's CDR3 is CASSGGQWDQPQHF. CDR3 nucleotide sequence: TGTGCCAGCAGCGGGGGACAGTGGGATCAGCCCCAGCATTTT. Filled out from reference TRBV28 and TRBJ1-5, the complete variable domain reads DVKVTQSSRYLVKRTGEKVFLECVQDMDHENMFWYRQDPGLGLRLIYFSYDVKMKEKGDIPEGYSVSREKKERFSLILESASTNQTSMYLCASSGGQWDQPQHFGDGTRLSIL.

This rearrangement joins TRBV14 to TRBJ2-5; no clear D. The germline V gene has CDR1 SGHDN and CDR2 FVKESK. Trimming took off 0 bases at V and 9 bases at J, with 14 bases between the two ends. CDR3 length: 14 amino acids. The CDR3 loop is CASSQDEPYGSQYF. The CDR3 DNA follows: TGTGCCAGCAGCCAAGATGAACCGTACGGGTCCCAGTACTTC.

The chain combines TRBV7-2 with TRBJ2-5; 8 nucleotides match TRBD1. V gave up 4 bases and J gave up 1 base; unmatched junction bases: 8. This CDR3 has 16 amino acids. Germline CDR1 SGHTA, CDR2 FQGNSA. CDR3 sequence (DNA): TGTGCCAGCAGCTCGCAGGGGGCCGATCTCCAAGAGACCCAGTACTTC. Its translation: CASSSQGADLQETQYF.

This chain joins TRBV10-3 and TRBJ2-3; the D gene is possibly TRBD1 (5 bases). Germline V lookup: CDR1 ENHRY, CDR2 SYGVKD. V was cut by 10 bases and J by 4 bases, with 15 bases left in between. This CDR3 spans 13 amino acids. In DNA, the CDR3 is TGTGCCACGACAGTAGGCCGACCAGATACGCAGTATTTT. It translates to CATTVGRPDTQYF.

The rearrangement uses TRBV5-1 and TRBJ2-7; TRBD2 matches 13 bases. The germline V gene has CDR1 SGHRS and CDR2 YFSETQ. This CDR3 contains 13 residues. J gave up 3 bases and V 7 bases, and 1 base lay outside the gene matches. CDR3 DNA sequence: TGCGCCAGCCGGACTAGCGGGGGCTACGAGCAGTACTTC. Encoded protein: CASRTSGGYEQYF.

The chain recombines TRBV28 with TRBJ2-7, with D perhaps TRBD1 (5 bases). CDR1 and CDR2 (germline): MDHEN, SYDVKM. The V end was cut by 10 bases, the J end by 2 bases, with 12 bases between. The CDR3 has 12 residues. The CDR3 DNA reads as TGTGCCATCCAGGGAAGCCCCTACGAGCAGTACTTC. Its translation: CAIQGSPYEQYF.

CDR3 loop: CASSLFGGYRGLYEQYF. CDR3 coding DNA: TGTGCCAGCAGCCTATTCGGAGGGTATCGGGGACTCTACGAGCAGTACTTC. The chain joins TRBV7-3 to TRBJ2-7; TRBD2 is a possible D gene (6 bases). The CDR3 is made up of 17 amino acids. V dropped 5 bases and J dropped 3 bases, with 23 bases sitting between them. The V gene's germline CDR1 is SGHTA and CDR2 FQGTGA.

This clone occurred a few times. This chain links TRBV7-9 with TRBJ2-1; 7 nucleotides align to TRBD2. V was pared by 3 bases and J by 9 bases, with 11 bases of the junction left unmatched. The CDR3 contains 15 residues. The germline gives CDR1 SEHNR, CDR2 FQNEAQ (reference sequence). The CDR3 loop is CASSFGGPTGGEQFF. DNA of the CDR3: TGTGCCAGCAGCTTTGGAGGGCCGACGGGGGGTGAGCAGTTCTTC.

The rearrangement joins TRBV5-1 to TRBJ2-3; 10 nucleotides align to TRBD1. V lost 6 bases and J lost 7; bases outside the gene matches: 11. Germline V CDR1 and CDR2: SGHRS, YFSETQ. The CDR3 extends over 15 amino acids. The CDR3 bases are TGCGCCAGCACCTTAATGCCGGGACAGGGGAATACGCAGTATTTT. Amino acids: CASTLMPGQGNTQYF.

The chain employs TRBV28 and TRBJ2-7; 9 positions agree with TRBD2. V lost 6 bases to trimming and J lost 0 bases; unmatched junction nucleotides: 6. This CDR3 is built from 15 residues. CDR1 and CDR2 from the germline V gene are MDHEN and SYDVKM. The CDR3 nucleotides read TGTGCCAGCAGGAGGAGCGGGAGGAGCTCCTACGAGCAGTACTTC. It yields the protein CASRRSGRSSYEQYF. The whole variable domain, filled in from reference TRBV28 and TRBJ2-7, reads DVKVTQSSRYLVKRTGEKVFLECVQDMDHENMFWYRQDPGLGLRLIYFSYDVKMKEKGDIPEGYSVSREKKERFSLILESASTNQTSMYLCASRRSGRSSYEQYFGPGTRLTVT.